A single sample is the source of the 21 T cell receptor beta chains below, sequenced in a study of blood T cell repertoires in COVID-19. Some clones are missing from TCRdb's copy, which holds only in-frame ones; the method was immunoSEQ multiplex PCR. The sample consists of around 60,000 clones, over 80% of them appearing once. Sequencing was carried out using peripheral blood. All receptors derive from a man in his 70s with acute or convalescent COVID-19.

The rearrangement links TRBV18 to TRBJ2-1; the D is unclear. CDR1 is KGHSH and CDR2 is LQKENI in the germline V gene. CDR3 length equals 12 residues. V was trimmed by 3 bases and J by 8 bases, leaving 8 bases between them. The CDR3 sequence: CASSPSTDEQFF. In nucleotides, the CDR3 is TGTGCCAGCTCACCTAGCACGGATGAGCAGTTCTTC.

The rearrangement uses TRBV28 and TRBJ1-6; D possibly corresponds to TRBD1 (5 bases). V was clipped by 5 bases and J by 4 bases, with 18 bases between them. This CDR3 spans 17 amino acids. CDR1 is MDHEN, CDR2 SYDVKM, per germline. CDR3 sequence reads: CASSLGQGLAYNSPLHF. The CDR3 DNA follows: TGTGCCAGCAGTCTAGGGCAGGGCTTAGCATATAATTCACCCCTCCACTTT.

The rearrangement joins TRBV14 to TRBJ2-1; D is undetermined. The ends were cut back, 1 base at V and 7 bases at J, with 11 bases in the middle. The CDR3 totals 14 residues. Germline V gene data show CDR1 as SGHDN and CDR2 as FVKESK. CDR3 nucleotides: TGTGCCAGCAGCCAAGGTGAACGGTGGAATGAGCAGTTCTTC. Protein: CASSQGERWNEQFF.

This clone was seen more than once but under ten times. This chain uses TRBV5-4 with TRBJ2-5, with 7 bases matching TRBD2. CDR1 is SGHNT and CDR2 is YYREEE in the germline V gene (reference sequence). The CDR3 is 16 amino acids. V was clipped by 1 base and J by 0 bases; unmatched bases: 6. CDR3 nucleotides: TGTGCCAGCAGCTTGCGGGTAGCGGGTGACCAAGAGACCCAGTACTTC. Amino acids: CASSLRVAGDQETQYF.

The genes are TRBV28 and TRBJ2-7; 10 bases align to TRBD1. CDR3 size: 14 residues. The trim removed 8 bases at V and 6 bases at J, leaving 10 bases unmatched. CDR1 is MDHEN, CDR2 SYDVKM, per germline. This chain's CDR3 is CASATGTGVPEQYF. The CDR3 region has the DNA TGTGCCAGCGCGACCGGGACAGGGGTTCCCGAGCAGTACTTC.

V and J are TRBV7-9 and TRBJ2-3; D ambiguous. The CDR3 consists of 17 residues. CDR1 is SEHNR and CDR2 is FQNEAQ in the germline V gene (reference sequence). Deletions cut 5 bases from V and 2 bases from J, with 20 bases between. The CDR3 DNA sequence: TGTGCCAGCAGCCCGACTCCTGGAGCCGACCTCACAGATACGCAGTATTTT. This encodes CASSPTPGADLTDTQYF.

This chain connects TRBV5-1 to TRBJ1-5; perhaps TRBD1 as D (5 bases). Germline CDR1 and CDR2: SGHRS and YFSETQ. Trimming took 4 bases from V and 6 from J, leaving 11 bases between them. The CDR3 consists of 13 residues. CDR3: CASSPEGSQPQHF. DNA of the CDR3: TGCGCCAGCAGCCCGGAGGGGAGTCAGCCCCAGCATTTT.

This rearrangement joins TRBV6-5 to TRBJ2-3, with D unresolved. V was trimmed by 6 bases and J by 2 bases, leaving 12 bases between them. Germline assignment: CDR1 MNHEY and CDR2 SVGAGI. The CDR3 has 14 residues. Here the CDR3 reads CASRRLLNTDTQYF. Here the CDR3 DNA reads TGTGCCAGCAGAAGACTGCTTAACACAGATACGCAGTATTTT.

In DNA form, the CDR3 reads TGTGCCAGCAGCTTGTTCGGGGCGGGGGAGACCCAGTACTTC. It translates to CASSLFGAGETQYF. V usage is TRBV7-9 and J usage is TRBJ2-5; D perhaps matches TRBD2 (6 bases). V was clipped by 3 bases and J by 5 bases, with 13 bases between them. The length of the CDR3 is 14 residues. Per germline, CDR1 SEHNR and CDR2 FQNEAQ (reference sequence).

This chain uses TRBV5-6 with TRBJ2-5, with TRBD2 as a possible D gene (6 bases). Between the trimmed V and J ends, which lost 0 bases and 5 bases, there was a span of 17 bases. CDR3 length: 16 amino acids. From germline, CDR1 is SGHDT and CDR2 YYEEEE. In nucleotides, the CDR3 is TGTGCCAGCAGCTTGGCCCCCCGCGGGGTTTTGGAGACCCAGTACTTC. Protein sequence: CASSLAPRGVLETQYF.

The CDR3 protein is CASSLTRDRWRGDETQYF. CDR3 nucleotide sequence: TGTGCCAGCAGCTTAACCCGCGACCGGTGGCGGGGGGACGAGACCCAGTACTTC. V and J are TRBV11-3 and TRBJ2-5; 8 bases are a match to TRBD2. CDR1 and CDR2 from the germline V gene are SGHNT and YENEEA. The CDR3 sequence is 18 residues long. The J segment lost 5 bases and the V segment lost 2 bases, leaving 16 bases of the junction unmatched.

The rearrangement uses TRBV5-6 and TRBJ1-6; possibly TRBD1 for D (6 bases). The V end was cut by 6 bases, the J end by 3 bases, with 16 bases between. This CDR3 comprises 16 residues. Germline CDR1 and CDR2: SGHDT and YYEEEE. Here the CDR3 DNA reads TGTGCCAGCATGGAGGGGGGGAATATCTATAATTCACCCCTCCACTTT. Translating it yields CASMEGGNIYNSPLHF.

The rearrangement joins TRBV19 to TRBJ1-2; tentatively, D is TRBD1 (6 bases). The germline gives CDR1 LNHDA, CDR2 SQIVND (reference sequence). This CDR3 has 12 residues. Trimming took 4 bases from V and 8 from J, leaving 11 bases between them. Here the CDR3 DNA reads TGTGCCAGTAGTACAAACAGGGACGGCTACACCTTC. Translated: CASSTNRDGYTF. Based on the CDR3 plus reference TRBV19 and TRBJ1-2, the full variable domain is DGGITQSPKYLFRKEGQNVTLSCEQNLNHDAMYWYRQDPGQGLRLIYYSQIVNDFQKGDIAEGYSVSREKKESFPLTVTSAQKNPTAFYLCASSTNRDGYTFGSGTRLTVV.

This chain links TRBV27 with TRBJ2-5, with 15 positions matching TRBD2. This CDR3 spans 19 amino acids. Trimming took 9 bases from V and 1 from J; bases not matched to a gene: 15. Germline V gene data show CDR1 as MNHEY and CDR2 as SMNVEV (reference sequence). The CDR3 is CASQPGLAGGRKPQETQYF. DNA of the CDR3: TGTGCCAGTCAACCGGGACTAGCGGGGGGCAGGAAACCCCAAGAGACCCAGTACTTC.

The gene calls are TRBV28 and TRBJ1-4; D gene ambiguous. CDR1 is MDHEN and CDR2 is SYDVKM in the germline V gene. Trimming took 4 bases from V and 3 from J, leaving 12 bases between them. The CDR3 length is 15 residues. The CDR3 nucleotides read TGTGCCAGCAGTTCCAATCCGGGAGCTAATGAAAAACTGTTTTTT. It encodes CASSSNPGANEKLFF.

V gene TRBV4-1 combines with J gene TRBJ1-6; D not resolved. Trimming cost V 0 bases and J 3 bases, with 6 bases left between them. This CDR3 has 15 amino acids. In germline, CDR1 is MGHRA, CDR2 YSYEKL. CDR3 coding DNA: TGCGCCAGCAGCCAAGAAGCCCGCTATAATTCACCCCTCCACTTT. Protein: CASSQEARYNSPLHF.

CDR3 amino acids: CATSDGRGGHAEQFF. The CDR3 DNA reads TGTGCCACCAGTGATGGGCGGGGGGGCCATGCTGAGCAGTTCTTC. The chain uses TRBV24-1 and TRBJ2-1, with TRBD2 matching 9 bases. The V gene's germline CDR1 is KGHDR and CDR2 SFDVKD. This CDR3 has 15 residues. Losses at the gene ends were 3 bases for V and 9 bases for J; bases not matched to a gene: 8.

In DNA form, the CDR3 reads TGTGCCAGCAGCTTAGGGCGTAGCGGGGGGTCCTACGAGCAGTACTTC. Translation gives CASSLGRSGGSYEQYF. The chain employs TRBV7-2 and TRBJ2-7; 10 positions match TRBD2. This CDR3 comprises 16 residues. Germline-derived CDR1 and CDR2 are SGHTA and FQGNSA. The V and J ends lost 1 base and 1 base, in that order; junction bases with no gene match: 4.

V gene TRBV7-2 combines with J gene TRBJ2-1, with D possibly being TRBD1 (5 bases). Germline V lookup: CDR1 SGHTA, CDR2 FQGNSA. The ends were cut back, 4 bases at V and 6 bases at J, with 10 bases in the middle. This CDR3 is built from 13 residues. CDR3 sequence: CASSYRTGNEQFF. CDR3 in DNA: TGTGCCAGCAGCTACAGGACCGGCAATGAGCAGTTCTTC.

Of note for this clone: One junction end disagrees with the germline gene, perhaps due to a read error. This chain connects TRBV7-7 to TRBJ2-1; 11 positions agree with TRBD1. The germline V gene encodes CDR1 SSHAT and CDR2 FNYEAQ (reference sequence). This CDR3 region has 16 residues. CDR3 loop: CASSPPGDRGSLEQFF. The CDR3 DNA is TGTGCTAGCAGCCCCCCAGGGGACAGGGGGTCCTTGGAGCAGTTCTTC.

This rearrangement joins TRBV5-1 to TRBJ2-2; 8 bases line up with TRBD1. The junction had 5 bases not matched to a gene; V was cut back by 4 bases and J by 3 bases. The CDR3 sequence is 15 residues long. The V gene's germline CDR1 is SGHRS and CDR2 YFSETQ. In DNA, the CDR3 is TGCGCCAGCAGCGTGGACAGGGTTTACACCGGGGAGCTGTTTTTT. It encodes CASSVDRVYTGELFF.